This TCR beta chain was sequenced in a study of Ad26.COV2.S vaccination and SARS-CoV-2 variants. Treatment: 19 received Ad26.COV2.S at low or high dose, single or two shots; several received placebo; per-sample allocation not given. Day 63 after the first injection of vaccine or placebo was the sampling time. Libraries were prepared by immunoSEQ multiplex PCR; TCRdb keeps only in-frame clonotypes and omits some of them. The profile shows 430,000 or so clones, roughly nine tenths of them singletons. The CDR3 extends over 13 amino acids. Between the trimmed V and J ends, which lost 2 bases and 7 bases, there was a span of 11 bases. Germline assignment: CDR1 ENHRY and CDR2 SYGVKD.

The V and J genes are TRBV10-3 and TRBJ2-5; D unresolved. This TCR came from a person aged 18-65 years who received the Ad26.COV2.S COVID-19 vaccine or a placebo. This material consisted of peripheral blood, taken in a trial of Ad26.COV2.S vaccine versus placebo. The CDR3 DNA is TGTGCCATCAGTGAGATCACCAAGAGGACCCAGTACTTC. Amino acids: CAISEITKRTQYF.